This TCR beta chain was sequenced during a study of blood T cell repertoires in COVID-19. Study-wide context: COVID-19 samples, acute and convalescent, were from the United States, Italy and Spain.

Original handling: Using reference gene primer amplification, nucleated cell counts were estimated. Sequenced by immunoSEQ multiplex PCR; TCRdb stores in-frame clones only, minus some. V, J and clone size are taken as reported in that table, and D and trimming were inferred from the DNA itself. The sample yields about 120,000 clones, roughly three quarters seen once. This clonotype was obtained from a woman in her 70s with acute or convalescent COVID-19. Sequencing was carried out using peripheral blood.

CDR3 protein: CASSQAGLTDTQYF. The DNA of the CDR3 is TGTGCCAGCAGCCAAGCAGGACTGACAGATACGCAGTATTTT. The J gene is TRBJ2-3, the V gene TRBV14, with a weak D call TRBD2 (5 bases). The V and J ends lost 1 base and 3 bases respectively, with 8 bases between them. The CDR3 runs 14 residues. Germline loops: CDR1 SGHDN, CDR2 FVKESK.